The present T cell receptor (beta chain) was sequenced within a study of CD8 T cells in Susac syndrome (dated by TCRdb to about 2019). About the study as a whole: Whether CD8+ T cell activation and differentiation in Susac syndrome was antigen driven was tested using repertoire sequencing. Points the paper makes about the study in general: The study acknowledged that relatively few individuals were included in the TCR sequencing and HLA analysis.

RNA was extracted using the RNeasy kit, and roughly 0.5 to 1 ug of the RNA was reverse transcribed with random hexamers. TCR beta CDR3 regions were amplified with the immunoSEQ multiplex PCR assay covering 54 Vbeta and 13 Jbeta segments. Bias from PCR amplification was corrected by using a synthetic template baseline for primer optimization and for computational correction. Under the source paper's analysis protocol: Reads were annotated to V, D and J genes according to IMGT and were analyzed with immunoSEQ Analyzer, with only productive sequences retained. To calculate clonality, Shannon entropy was normalized by log2 of the number of productive unique sequences and then subtracted from one. Public and private clones were assessed among the 100 most prevalent clones of each patient and control. Clones were defined as Susac-specific if absent from the healthy and MS cohorts, from 900 to 1,200 published viral clones and from other ImmuneACCESS disease sequences. TCRdb handled the public reads itself, with Q25 trimming in fastp and clone calling in MiXCR, and kept productive beta chains. All rows with the same CDR3 protein become a single entry with the most common DNA and genes. The V and J calls come from TCRdb's annotation, not from the publication. Across this sample there are around 160,000 distinct CDR3 sequences, with about 94% seen only once. About 0.14% of the sample comes from the top ten.

Worth noting for this clonotype: Its antigen is still unknown. No quality values exist for individual bases; no much larger clone is one base distant.

Looking up the germline V gene yields CDR1 KGHSY and CDR2 FQNENV. CDR3 length: 12 amino acids, cysteine to phenylalanine. Only CDR3 DNA is held: 36 bases, read in frame from base 1. V is reduced by 1 base and J by 5 bases, leaving a spacing of 5 bases between them. High-throughput TCR beta sequencing profiled peripheral blood CD8+ and CD4+ T cells from healthy donors, Susac syndrome patients and multiple sclerosis patients. Healthy donors were age- and sex-matched controls. CD8+ TEMRA cells were enriched by FACS, while bulk CD8+ and CD4+ T cells were purified by magnetic negative isolation. Blood was collected in EDTA tubes and processed within 24 hours, with PBMCs isolated through density gradient centrifugation. PBMCs intended for TCR sequencing were cryopreserved in liquid nitrogen and were subsequently thawed in a 37 degrees C water bath. The sorted or isolated CD4+, CD8+ and CD8+ TEMRA cells had a purity of 90% or higher.

What was sequenced was CD4+ T cells from PBMCs. The TCR was taken from a human donor in good health. This sequence uses TRBV16 and TRBJ2-5; the D gene identity is not certain. The encoded CDR3 is CASSQLRETQYF. The nucleotide sequence is TGTGCCAGCAGCCAATTGAGGGAGACCCAGTACTTC.